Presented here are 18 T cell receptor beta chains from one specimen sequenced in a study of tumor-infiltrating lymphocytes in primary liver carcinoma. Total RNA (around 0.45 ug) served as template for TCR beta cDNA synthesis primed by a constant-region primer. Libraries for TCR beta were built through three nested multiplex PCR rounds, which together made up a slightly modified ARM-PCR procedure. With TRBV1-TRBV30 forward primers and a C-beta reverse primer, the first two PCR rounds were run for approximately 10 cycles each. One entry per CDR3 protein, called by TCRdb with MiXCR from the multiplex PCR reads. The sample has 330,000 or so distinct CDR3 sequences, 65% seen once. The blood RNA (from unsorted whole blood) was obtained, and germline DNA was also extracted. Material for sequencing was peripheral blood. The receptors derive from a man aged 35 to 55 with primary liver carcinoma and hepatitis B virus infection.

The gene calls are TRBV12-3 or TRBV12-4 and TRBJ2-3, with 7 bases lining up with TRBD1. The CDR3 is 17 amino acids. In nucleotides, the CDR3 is TGTGCTATCAGTTATCGCCGGGACAGTTTAGTTACAGATACGCAGTATTTT. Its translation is CAISYRRDSLVTDTQYF.

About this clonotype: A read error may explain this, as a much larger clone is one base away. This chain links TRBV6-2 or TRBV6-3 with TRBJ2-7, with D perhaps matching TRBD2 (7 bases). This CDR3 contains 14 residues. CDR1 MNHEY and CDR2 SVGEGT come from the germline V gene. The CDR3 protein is CASKTEGGSYKQYF. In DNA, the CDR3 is TGTGCCAGCAAAACCGAGGGGGGGTCCTACAAGCAGTACTTC.

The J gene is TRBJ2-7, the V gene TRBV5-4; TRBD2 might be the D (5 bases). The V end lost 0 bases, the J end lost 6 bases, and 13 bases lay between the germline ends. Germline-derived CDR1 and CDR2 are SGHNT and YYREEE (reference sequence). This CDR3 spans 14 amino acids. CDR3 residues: CASSLVGVAGEQYF. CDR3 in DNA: TGTGCCAGCAGCTTGGTGGGAGTGGCGGGCGAGCAGTACTTC.

The CDR3 protein is CASREQGIIGELFF. As DNA, the CDR3 is TGTGCCAGCAGGGAACAGGGAATTATCGGGGAGCTGTTTTTT. The rearrangement uses TRBV2 and TRBJ2-2, with a weak D call TRBD1 (6 bases). The germline V gene has CDR1 SNHLY and CDR2 FYNNEI. Trimming shortened V by 6 bases and J by 7 bases, and 15 bases separated the two germline ends. The CDR3 is 14 residues long. The whole variable domain, remainder taken from reference TRBV2 and TRBJ2-2, is EPEVTQTPSHQVTQMGQEVILRCVPISNHLYFYWYRQILGQKVEFLVSFYNNEISEKSEIFDDQFSVERPDGSNFTLKIRSTKLEDSAMYFCASREQGIIGELFFGEGSRLTVL.

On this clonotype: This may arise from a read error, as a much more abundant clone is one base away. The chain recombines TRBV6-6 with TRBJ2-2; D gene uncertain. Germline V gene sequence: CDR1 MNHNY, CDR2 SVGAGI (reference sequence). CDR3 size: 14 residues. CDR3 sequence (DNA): TGTGCCAGCAACAGCAGAACCAACACCGGGCAGCTGTTTTTT. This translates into CASNSRTNTGQLFF.

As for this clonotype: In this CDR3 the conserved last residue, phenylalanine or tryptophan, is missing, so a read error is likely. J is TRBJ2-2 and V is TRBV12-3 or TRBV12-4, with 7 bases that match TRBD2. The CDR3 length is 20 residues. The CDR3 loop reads CASSLSPPHLAGLNTGELFS. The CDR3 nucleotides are TGTGCCAGTAGTTTATCTCCACCCCACTTAGCGGGTCTGAACACCGGGGAGCTGTTTTCT.

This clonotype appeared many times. The CDR3 region is CSVEGRGVLGETQYF. DNA of the CDR3: TGCAGCGTTGAAGGCAGGGGCGTACTGGGGGAGACCCAGTACTTC. The V gene is TRBV29-1, the J gene TRBJ2-5; the D gene is possibly TRBD1 (6 bases). Trimming took 1 base from V and 5 from J, leaving 17 bases between them. Germline assignment: CDR1 SQVTM and CDR2 ANQGSEA. The CDR3 runs 15 residues.

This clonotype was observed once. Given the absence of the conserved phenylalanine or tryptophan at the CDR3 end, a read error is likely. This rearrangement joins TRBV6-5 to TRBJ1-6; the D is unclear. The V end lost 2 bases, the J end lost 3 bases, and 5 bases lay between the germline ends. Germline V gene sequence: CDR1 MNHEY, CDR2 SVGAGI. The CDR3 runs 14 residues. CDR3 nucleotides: TGTGCCAGCAGTTACAATAACTATAATTCACCCCTCCACTAT. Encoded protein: CASSYNNYNSPLHY.

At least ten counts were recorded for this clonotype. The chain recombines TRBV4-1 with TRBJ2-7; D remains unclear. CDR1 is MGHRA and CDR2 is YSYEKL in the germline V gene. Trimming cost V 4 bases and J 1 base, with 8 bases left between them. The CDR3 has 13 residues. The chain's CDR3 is CASSPKGSYEQYF. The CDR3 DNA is TGCGCCAGCAGCCCGAAGGGTTCCTACGAGCAGTACTTC.

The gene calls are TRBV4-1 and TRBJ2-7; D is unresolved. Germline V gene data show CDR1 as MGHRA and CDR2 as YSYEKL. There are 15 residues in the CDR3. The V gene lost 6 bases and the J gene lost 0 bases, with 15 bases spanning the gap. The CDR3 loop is CASRHPAINSYEQYF. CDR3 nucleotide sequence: TGCGCCAGCAGACACCCAGCGATTAACTCCTACGAGCAGTACTTC.

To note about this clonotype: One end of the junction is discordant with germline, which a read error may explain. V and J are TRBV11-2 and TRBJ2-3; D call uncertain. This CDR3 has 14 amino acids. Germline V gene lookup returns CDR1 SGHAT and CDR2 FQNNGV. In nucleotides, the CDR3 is TGTGCCAGCAGCCTGCGTATCAACAGAGATACGCACTATTTT. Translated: CASSLRINRDTHYF.

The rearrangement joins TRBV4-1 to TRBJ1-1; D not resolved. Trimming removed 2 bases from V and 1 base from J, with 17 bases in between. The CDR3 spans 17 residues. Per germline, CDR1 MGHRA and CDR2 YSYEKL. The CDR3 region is CASSQHARTEGNTEAFF. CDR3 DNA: TGCGCCAGCAGCCAACACGCCAGGACGGAAGGGAACACTGAAGCTTTCTTT.

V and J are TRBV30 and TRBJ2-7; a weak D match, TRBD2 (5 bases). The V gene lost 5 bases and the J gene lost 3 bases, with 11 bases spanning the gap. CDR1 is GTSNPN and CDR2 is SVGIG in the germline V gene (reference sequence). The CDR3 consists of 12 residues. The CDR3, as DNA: TGTGCCTGGCAACGGGATCACTACGAGCAGTACTTC. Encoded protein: CAWQRDHYEQYF.

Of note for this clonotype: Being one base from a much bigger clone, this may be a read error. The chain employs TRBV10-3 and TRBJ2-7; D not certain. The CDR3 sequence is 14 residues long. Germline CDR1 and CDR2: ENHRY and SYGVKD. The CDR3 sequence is CAVSELGPDYEQYF. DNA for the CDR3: TGTGCCGTCAGTGAGTTAGGACCGGACTACGAGCAGTACTTC.

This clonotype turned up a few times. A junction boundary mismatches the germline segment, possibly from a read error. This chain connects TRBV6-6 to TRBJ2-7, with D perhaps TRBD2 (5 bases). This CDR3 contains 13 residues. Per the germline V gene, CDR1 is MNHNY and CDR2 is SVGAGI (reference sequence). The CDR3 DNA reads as TGTGCCAGCACCAACGGGGAGTCCTACGACCAGTACTTC. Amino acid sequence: CASTNGESYDQYF.

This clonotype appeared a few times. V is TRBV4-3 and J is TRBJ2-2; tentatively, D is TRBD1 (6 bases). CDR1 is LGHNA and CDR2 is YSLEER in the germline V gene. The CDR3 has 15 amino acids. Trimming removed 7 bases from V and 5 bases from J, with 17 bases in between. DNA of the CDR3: TGCGCCAGCACCCTATCGACAGGTGTGACCGGGGAGCTGTTTTTT. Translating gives CASTLSTGVTGELFF.

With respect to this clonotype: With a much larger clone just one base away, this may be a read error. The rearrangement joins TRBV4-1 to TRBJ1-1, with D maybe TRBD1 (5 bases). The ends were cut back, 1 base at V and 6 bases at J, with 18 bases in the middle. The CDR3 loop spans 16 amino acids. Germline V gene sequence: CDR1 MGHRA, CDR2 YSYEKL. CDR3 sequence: CASSQGGFRGKPEAFF. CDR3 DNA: TGCGCCAGCAGCCAAGGGGGGTTCCGGGGCAAGCCTGAAGCTTTCTTT.

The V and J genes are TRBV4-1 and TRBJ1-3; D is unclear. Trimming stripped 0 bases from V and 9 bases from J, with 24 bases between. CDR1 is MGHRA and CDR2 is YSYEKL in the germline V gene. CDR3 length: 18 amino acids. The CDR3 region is CASSQDSSCSRGYCTIYF. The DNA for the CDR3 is TGCGCCAGCAGCCAAGATTCATCGTGCAGCCGAGGTTATTGCACCATATATTTT.